A single sample is the source of the 15 T cell receptor beta chains below, sequenced in a study of T cell responses to AZD1222 COVID-19 vaccine. Method: immunoSEQ multiplex PCR; TCRdb's copy keeps in-frame clones and lacks some. The sample lists around 96,000 clones, around nine tenths occurring once. Sample: peripheral blood, taken 28 days after the second AZD1222 dose. The receptors derive from an adult who received the AZD1222 COVID-19 vaccine.

This chain links TRBV27 with TRBJ2-1, with 9 bases that match TRBD1. Germline V CDR1 and CDR2: MNHEY, SMNVEV (reference sequence). The CDR3 is 15 residues long. With 7 bases clipped from V and 3 bases from J, the junction kept 7 bases outside the gene matches. CDR3 region: CASNVQGAYYNEQFF. The CDR3 DNA sequence: TGTGCCAGCAACGTACAGGGGGCTTACTACAATGAGCAGTTCTTC.

The J gene is TRBJ1-4, the V gene TRBV5-6; 8 bases align to TRBD1. The ends lost 6 bases at V and 8 bases at J; junction bases unmatched: 18. Germline V gene sequence: CDR1 SGHDT, CDR2 YYEEEE. The CDR3 consists of 17 residues. The CDR3 DNA reads as TGTGCCAGCACCCGGACAGGGACGCGTAGAGCCGTAGAAAAACTGTTTTTT. Its translation is CASTRTGTRRAVEKLFF.

The V gene is TRBV5-1, the J gene TRBJ2-5, with D possibly matching TRBD1 (6 bases). Trimming cost V 2 bases and J 4 bases, with 9 bases left between them. The CDR3 spans 13 residues. CDR1 is SGHRS, CDR2 YFSETQ, per germline. The CDR3 is CASSFTGSETQYF. The CDR3 DNA reads as TGCGCCAGCAGCTTTACAGGGTCAGAGACCCAGTACTTC. Full variable domain (remainder filled in from reference TRBV5-1 and TRBJ2-5): KAGVTQTPRYLIKTRGQQVTLSCSPISGHRSVSWYQQTPGQGLQFLFEYFSETQRNKGNFPGRFSGRQFSNSRSEMNVSTLELGDSALYLCASSFTGSETQYFGPGTRLLVL.

The rearrangement joins TRBV9 to TRBJ2-3, with TRBD2 matching over 12 bases. Trimming took 3 bases from V and 0 from J; bases not matched to a gene: 2. In germline, CDR1 is SGDLS, CDR2 YYNGEE. The CDR3 consists of 16 residues. CDR3 sequence reads: CASSETSGGSTDTQYF. The CDR3 DNA reads TGTGCCAGCAGCGAAACTAGCGGGGGGAGCACAGATACGCAGTATTTT.

This chain uses TRBV14 with TRBJ1-2; D call uncertain. CDR1 and CDR2 (germline): SGHDN, FVKESK. The V and J ends lost 4 bases and 7 bases respectively, with 13 bases between them. CDR3 length: 13 amino acids. As DNA, the CDR3 is TGTGCCAGCAGCCCGGGCAGATACTCTGGCTACACCTTC. Its protein product is CASSPGRYSGYTF. The variable domain in full, completed from reference TRBV14 and TRBJ1-2, reads EAGVTQFPSHSVIEKGQTVTLRCDPISGHDNLYWYRRVMGKEIKFLLHFVKESKQDESGMPNNRFLAERTGGTYSTLKVQPAELEDSGVYFCASSPGRYSGYTFGSGTRLTVV.

The gene calls are TRBV12-3 or TRBV12-4 and TRBJ1-1, with a possible D match to TRBD1 (5 bases). This CDR3 region has 13 residues. The V and J ends lost 6 bases and 0 bases respectively, with 8 bases between them. The CDR3 coding sequence is TGTGCCAGCAGCCAGGGACTGAACACTGAAGCTTTCTTT. Protein sequence: CASSQGLNTEAFF.

The J gene is TRBJ2-1, the V gene TRBV28; the D gene is possibly TRBD1 (6 bases). V lost 7 bases and J lost 13, with 17 bases in between. The CDR3 sequence is 12 residues long. CDR1 and CDR2 (germline): MDHEN, SYDVKM. The CDR3 DNA reads TGTGCCAGCAAGAGGGATGACAGGAATCAGTTCTTC. Protein: CASKRDDRNQFF.

The chain is built from TRBV7-9 and TRBJ2-1, with a possible D match to TRBD2 (5 bases). This CDR3 spans 10 amino acids. V shed 9 bases and J shed 9 bases, with 9 bases lying between them. Germline V gene sequence: CDR1 SEHNR, CDR2 FQNEAQ (reference sequence). The CDR3 nucleotides read TGTGCCAGTAGCGCGATTGAGCAGTTCTTC. This encodes CASSAIEQFF.

The V and J genes are TRBV2 and TRBJ2-3, with D hard to call. Trimming shortened V by 2 bases and J by 5 bases, and 8 bases separated the two germline ends. This CDR3 contains 13 residues. Germline assignment: CDR1 SNHLY and CDR2 FYNNEI. The CDR3 bases are TGTGCCAGCAGTGAACCCCCAGAAGATACGCAGTATTTT. As protein: CASSEPPEDTQYF.

This chain uses TRBV11-3 with TRBJ2-3; D might be TRBD2 (6 bases). The ends were cut back, 3 bases at V and 5 bases at J, with 12 bases in the middle. CDR1 is SGHNT and CDR2 is YENEEA in the germline V gene. The CDR3 has 14 residues. CDR3 nucleotides: TGTGCCAGCAGCTTGAGCCGGGGAGGAGATACGCAGTATTTT. Its protein is CASSLSRGGDTQYF.

In its sample, this clone was seen once. This chain uses TRBV30 with TRBJ2-6; TRBD1 agrees at 8 bases. Germline V gene lookup returns CDR1 GTSNPN and CDR2 SVGIG (reference sequence). The CDR3 is made up of 13 amino acids. The junction had 2 bases not matched to a gene; V was cut back by 6 bases and J by 4 bases. CDR3 region: CACRGPGANVLTF. The CDR3 DNA sequence: TGTGCCTGCAGGGGGCCGGGGGCCAACGTCCTGACTTTC.

This rearrangement joins TRBV12-3 or TRBV12-4 to TRBJ1-1; D is unclear. Trimming shortened V by 6 bases and J by 6 bases, and 11 bases separated the two germline ends. This CDR3 is built from 12 residues. In nucleotides, the CDR3 is TGTGCCAGCAGATACAATTTAGCTGAAGCTTTCTTT. Amino acid sequence: CASRYNLAEAFF.

This clone was recorded only once. The DNA of the CDR3 is TGTGCCAGCAGTTTACGGCGGGAGGATATCTCCTACGAGCAGTACTTC. Amino acid sequence: CASSLRREDISYEQYF. This chain links TRBV27 with TRBJ2-7, with 8 positions matching TRBD2. The CDR3 is 16 residues long. V lost 2 bases and J lost 0; bases outside the gene matches: 6. CDR1 is MNHEY, CDR2 SMNVEV, per germline (reference sequence).

This clone has a single count. The rearrangement joins TRBV24-1 to TRBJ2-2; 7 nucleotides agree with TRBD1. The CDR3 sequence is 16 residues long. Germline V lookup: CDR1 KGHDR, CDR2 SFDVKD. V lost 3 bases and J lost 8; bases outside the gene matches: 11. The CDR3 is CATSDTGTARKGELFF. The DNA of the CDR3 is TGTGCCACCAGTGATACCGGGACAGCAAGAAAAGGGGAGCTGTTTTTT.

The chain carries TRBV30 and TRBJ2-7, with 7 bases that match TRBD2. V was clipped by 5 bases and J by 1 base; unmatched bases: 2. The CDR3 length is 12 residues. Germline lookup yields CDR1 GTSNPN and CDR2 SVGIG (reference sequence). The CDR3, as DNA: TGTGCCTGGGGGGAGGGATCCTACGAGCAGTACTTC. Residues: CAWGEGSYEQYF. The complete variable domain, with remaining parts taken from reference TRBV30 and TRBJ2-7, reads SQTIHQWPATLVQPVGSPLSLECTVEGTSNPNLYWYRQAAGRGLQLLFYSVGIGQISSEVPQNLSASRPQDRQFILSSKKLLLSDSGFYLCAWGEGSYEQYFGPGTRLTVT.